This TCR beta chain derives from a study of CD8 T cells in Susac syndrome. Study observations and caveats: The TCR sequencing and HLA analysis in the study involved a relatively small number of individuals, as the study acknowledged.

It was with random hexamers that about 0.45 to 1 ug RNA was reverse transcribed. TCRdb recomputed calls from the immunoSEQ multiplex PCR reads with MiXCR, one row per CDR3 protein. The sample lists approximately 150,000 distinct CDR3 sequences, approximately 96% seen once, with about 0.11% in the top ten. Turning to this clonotype: Its specificity is unknown.

This clonotype was sampled from a human donor with multiple sclerosis. The specimen sequenced was CD4+ T cells from PBMCs.

CDR3 region: CASSSWVPAKDQPQHF. The CDR3 DNA reads TGTGCCAGCAGTTCCTGGGTCCCAGCGAAAGATCAGCCCCAGCATTTT. This chain uses TRBV27 with TRBJ1-5; the D is unclear. Trimming removed 4 bases from V and 5 bases from J, with 18 bases in between. The germline CDR1 and CDR2 sequences are MNHEY and SMNVEV (reference sequence). This CDR3 comprises 16 residues.